This entry describes one T cell receptor beta chain. These data belong to a study of blood T cell repertoires in COVID-19. Study-wide background: COVID-19 samples collected from the United States, Italy and Spain covered acute and convalescent phases. From T cells, B-cell-depleted T cells, or PBMCs came the material, which was cDNA or gDNA.

The protocol was immunoSEQ multiplex PCR, while the TCRdb copy is restricted to in-frame clones and leaves out a portion. The sample has over 200,000 clones; around 90% are singletons. This CDR3 is built from 16 residues. The germline V and J ends were trimmed by 2 bases and 7 bases, with 21 bases remaining between them. Germline V gene data show CDR1 as LGHDT and CDR2 as YNNKEL (reference sequence). The sequenced material came from peripheral blood. This TCR derives from a man aged 18 to 29 with active or convalescent COVID-19. The chain uses TRBV3-1 (or the pseudogene TRBV3-2) and TRBJ2-7; no clear D gene. CDR3 sequence: CASSQLPTDRSREQYF. The CDR3 DNA follows: TGTGCCAGCAGCCAACTTCCGACGGATCGTAGCCGGGAGCAGTACTTC.